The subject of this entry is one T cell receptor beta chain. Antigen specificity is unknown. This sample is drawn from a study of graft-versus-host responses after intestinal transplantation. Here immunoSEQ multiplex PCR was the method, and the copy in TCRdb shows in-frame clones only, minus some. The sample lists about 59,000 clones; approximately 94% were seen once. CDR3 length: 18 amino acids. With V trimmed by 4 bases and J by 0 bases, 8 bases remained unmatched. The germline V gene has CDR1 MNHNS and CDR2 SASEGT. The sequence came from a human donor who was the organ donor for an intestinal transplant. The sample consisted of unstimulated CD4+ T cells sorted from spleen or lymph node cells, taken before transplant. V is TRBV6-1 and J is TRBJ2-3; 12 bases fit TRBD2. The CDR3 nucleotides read TGTGCCAGCAGTGGATGGAAACTAGCGGGGGGCAGCACAGATACGCAGTATTTT. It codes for CASSGWKLAGGSTDTQYF.